One sample yielded the 27 T cell receptor beta chains listed below, sequenced in a study of regulatory T cells in long-lasting Graves disease. Arm-PCR of CDR3 regions and iRepertoire HTBI primers were used to build TCR beta libraries. TCRdb itself ran the multiplex PCR reads through MiXCR, one entry per CDR3 protein. The sample gives fewer than 450,000 distinct CDR3 sequences, more than 20% of which show up once; 20% to 25% is in the top ten. The time point was: persistent/refractory GD, antithyroid drugs over 5 years with positive TRAb. There was RNA extracted from PBMCs, and the TCR library was made from it. The sample was peripheral blood mononuclear cells (PBMCs), taken when the disease was refractory, from a patient treated with antithyroid drugs. The receptors originated from a female donor with Graves disease.

The chain joins TRBV4-1 to TRBJ2-1; 9 positions agree with TRBD2. The germline V gene has CDR1 MGHRA and CDR2 YSYEKL. This CDR3 spans 15 amino acids. Germline trimming cut 4 bases from V and 4 bases from J; bases unmatched to any gene: 5. CDR3: CASSPVAGDYNEQFF. CDR3 nucleotide sequence: TGCGCCAGCAGCCCGGTAGCGGGAGATTACAATGAGCAGTTCTTC.

This clonotype was observed a handful of times. The chain uses TRBV6-2 or TRBV6-3 and TRBJ1-3; D gene uncertain. The germline V and J ends were trimmed by 4 bases and 3 bases, with 10 bases remaining between them. The CDR3 runs to 14 residues. CDR1 is MNHEY, CDR2 SVGEGT, per germline. CDR3 protein: CASSSLGYGNTIYF. CDR3 in DNA: TGTGCCAGCAGTTCTCTGGGGTATGGAAACACCATATATTTT.

This clonotype occurred a few times. V usage is TRBV5-6 and J usage is TRBJ2-5, with D perhaps TRBD2 (6 bases). V was clipped by 0 bases and J by 8 bases, with 8 bases between them. The CDR3 runs to 12 residues. Germline lookup yields CDR1 SGHDT and CDR2 YYEEEE. CDR3 in DNA: TGTGCCAGCAGCTTGGGGGGGGTAACCCAGTACTTC. Amino acids: CASSLGGVTQYF.

This clonotype was detected a few times. The chain carries TRBV18 and TRBJ2-7; 12 nucleotides line up with TRBD1. V gave up 6 bases and J gave up 5 bases; unmatched junction bases: 8. Looked up from germline, CDR1 is KGHSH and CDR2 is LQKENI. The CDR3 is made up of 15 amino acids. DNA for the CDR3: TGTGCCAGCTCCTTCACCGGGACAGGGGGCGACGAGCAGTACTTC. Amino acids: CASSFTGTGGDEQYF.

This chain joins TRBV29-1 and TRBJ1-5; unclear D gene. The CDR3 covers 12 residues. Trimming left V 4 bases short and J 4 bases short, with 8 bases between. Germline lookup yields CDR1 SQVTM and CDR2 ANQGSEA. The CDR3 nucleotides are TGCAGCGTTGGGAGCGGGAATCAGCCCCAGCATTTT. It codes for CSVGSGNQPQHF.

This clonotype was seen only a few times. The CDR3 DNA reads TGTGCCAGCAGAACCACTAGCGGGAGGACCCCAGATACGCAGTATTTT. Amino acid sequence: CASRTTSGRTPDTQYF. The rearrangement joins TRBV12-3 or TRBV12-4 to TRBJ2-3; 12 positions agree with TRBD2. The CDR3 contains 16 residues. Trimming at V came to 6 bases and at J to 4 bases, leaving 8 bases not matched to a gene.

The table lists this clonotype with many counts. This chain links TRBV24-1 with TRBJ1-2; perhaps TRBD1 as D (6 bases). V dropped 3 bases and J dropped 8 bases, with 9 bases sitting between them. Germline-derived CDR1 and CDR2 are KGHDR and SFDVKD. The CDR3 loop spans 12 amino acids. CDR3 DNA sequence: TGTGCCACCAGTGATAACAGGGACGGCTACACCTTC. Its protein product is CATSDNRDGYTF.

This clonotype has ten or more counts. V gene TRBV2 combines with J gene TRBJ1-2; no reliable D call. Germline assignment: CDR1 SNHLY and CDR2 FYNNEI. The CDR3 is 13 residues long. V was pared by 6 bases and J by 1 base, with 9 bases between. CDR3 in DNA: TGTGCCAGCAGGCCAATCCTTAACTATGGCTACACCTTC. This codes for CASRPILNYGYTF.

This clonotype appeared many times. CDR3 sequence: CASSQSGRAKNIQYF. CDR3 DNA: TGTGCCAGCAGTCAGAGCGGGAGGGCCAAAAACATTCAGTACTTC. The rearrangement uses TRBV28 and TRBJ2-4, with TRBD2 identical over 9 bases. The CDR3 extends over 15 amino acids. J was trimmed by 1 base and V by 5 bases; bases with no gene match: 3. Germline assignment: CDR1 MDHEN and CDR2 SYDVKM.

The rearrangement uses TRBV6-1 and TRBJ1-1, with D unresolved. The CDR3 is 14 residues long. Trimming stripped 6 bases from V and 1 base from J, with 12 bases between. The germline V gene has CDR1 MNHNS and CDR2 SASEGT. The chain's CDR3 is CASSTPGANTEAFF. Here the CDR3 DNA reads TGTGCCAGCAGCACCCCGGGAGCGAACACTGAAGCTTTCTTT.

This clonotype has ten or more counts. The chain recombines TRBV7-2 with TRBJ1-3, with 7 nucleotides matching TRBD1. This CDR3 spans 15 amino acids. V trimming: 1 base; J trimming: 3 bases; junction bases outside the gene matches: 3. Germline V gives CDR1 SGHTA, CDR2 FQGNSA. CDR3 nucleotides: TGTGCCAGCAGCTTAGACAGGGGCGGTGGAAACACCATATATTTT. It translates to CASSLDRGGGNTIYF.

This clonotype showed up many times. The chain links TRBV7-2 to TRBJ2-7, with a tentative D call TRBD2 (7 bases). Germline CDR1 and CDR2: SGHTA and FQGNSA. This CDR3 has 14 residues. V was clipped by 0 bases and J by 3 bases, with 9 bases between them. The CDR3 protein is CASSLARGLYEQYF. The CDR3 DNA reads as TGTGCCAGCAGCTTAGCGCGGGGGCTCTACGAGCAGTACTTC.

The V and J genes are TRBV12-3 or TRBV12-4 and TRBJ2-1; 13 bases align to TRBD2. Losses at the gene ends were 7 bases for V and 0 bases for J; bases not matched to a gene: 6. The CDR3 runs 17 residues. The CDR3 DNA sequence: TGTGCCAGCACTCCGACTAGCGGGAGGACCTCCTACAATGAGCAGTTCTTC. It codes for CASTPTSGRTSYNEQFF.

The chain employs TRBV29-1 and TRBJ2-2; D remains ambiguous. V was pared by 3 bases and J by 5 bases, with 10 bases between. CDR3 length equals 13 residues. Germline values: CDR1 SQVTM, CDR2 ANQGSEA. The CDR3 region has the DNA TGCAGCGTTGAGGACGGAATAACCGGGGAGCTGTTTTTT. This translates into CSVEDGITGELFF.

This clonotype was picked up many times. The chain couples TRBV13 to TRBJ2-7; the D is unclear. The CDR3 is 15 amino acids. Germline values: CDR1 PRHDT, CDR2 FYEKMQ (reference sequence). The V end lost 5 bases, the J end lost 1 base, and 15 bases lay between the germline ends. The CDR3 loop reads CASSAYGPVSYEQYF. CDR3 nucleotides: TGTGCCAGCAGCGCTTACGGGCCAGTTTCCTACGAGCAGTACTTC.

This clonotype has just a few counts. V is TRBV15 and J is TRBJ2-4; TRBD2 might be the D (7 bases). The J call could be wrong; TRBJ2-5 is a better fit for the DNA end. CDR3 size: 16 residues. From germline, CDR1 is LNHNV and CDR2 YYDKDF (reference sequence). CDR3: CATSRDVRGASETQYF. DNA for the CDR3: TGTGCCACCAGCAGAGATGTACGGGGGGCGTCTGAGACCCAGTACTTC.

Of note for this clonotype: This could be a read error, since a much larger clone is one nucleotide away. The CDR3 spells CAISVLAGPQGTQYF. The DNA of the CDR3 is TGTGCCATCAGTGTACTAGCGGGGCCCCAAGGGACCCAGTACTTC. This rearrangement joins TRBV10-3 to TRBJ2-5; TRBD2 agrees at 10 bases. The germline V gene encodes CDR1 ENHRY and CDR2 SYGVKD. The CDR3 extends over 15 amino acids.

The chain combines TRBV6-1 with TRBJ2-5; 9 bases agree with TRBD1. V trimming: 4 bases; J trimming: 4 bases; junction bases outside the gene matches: 10. Germline V gene sequence: CDR1 MNHNS, CDR2 SASEGT. The CDR3 is 16 amino acids. The CDR3 region has the DNA TGTGCCAGCAGTGGAAACTTTCCGGGACAGGGAGAGACCCAGTACTTC. As protein: CASSGNFPGQGETQYF.

The chain carries TRBV7-2 and TRBJ2-7; D call uncertain. The CDR3 is made up of 14 amino acids. The germline V and J ends were trimmed by 0 bases and 2 bases, with 8 bases remaining between them. Germline V lookup: CDR1 SGHTA, CDR2 FQGNSA. The CDR3 region is CASSLAAETYEQYF. The CDR3 nucleotides read TGTGCCAGCAGCTTAGCCGCAGAAACCTACGAGCAGTACTTC.

The chain has TRBV5-4 and TRBJ1-1, with D perhaps matching TRBD1 (5 bases). This CDR3 has 15 amino acids. The V end was cut by 0 bases, the J end by 4 bases, with 13 bases between. CDR1 is SGHNT, CDR2 YYREEE, per germline (reference sequence). CDR3 in amino acids: CASSLVTDRLTEAFF. In DNA, the CDR3 is TGTGCCAGCAGCTTGGTAACCGACAGACTCACTGAAGCTTTCTTT.

This clonotype was observed at least ten times. At one end, the junction sequence differs from germline, possibly due to a read error. The chain combines TRBV7-7 with TRBJ2-7; D unresolved. This CDR3 has 13 amino acids. Germline CDR1 and CDR2: SSHAT and FNYEAQ (reference sequence). CDR3 sequence (DNA): TGTGCTAGCAGCGACGGGCTAGGCTACGAGCAGTACTTC. Translating gives CASSDGLGYEQYF.

The gene calls are TRBV2 and TRBJ1-5; 7 nucleotides match TRBD1. This CDR3 region has 14 residues. Per the germline V gene, CDR1 is SNHLY and CDR2 is FYNNEI. V lost 2 bases to trimming and J lost 7 bases; unmatched junction nucleotides: 5. This chain's CDR3 is CASSERTGHQPQHF. The CDR3 DNA reads TGTGCCAGCAGTGAAAGGACAGGCCACCAGCCCCAGCATTTT.

This clonotype was observed a single time. This chain joins TRBV18 and TRBJ2-7; D unresolved. The CDR3 extends over 14 amino acids. Germline CDR1 is KGHSH and CDR2 is LQKENI. V gave up 3 bases and J gave up 1 base, with 10 bases separating them. CDR3 sequence (DNA): TGTGCCAGCTCACCCCCCGTGGGGTCCTACGAGCAGTACTTC. Translation gives CASSPPVGSYEQYF. The whole variable domain, filled in from reference TRBV18 and TRBJ2-7, reads NAGVMQNPRHLVRRRGQEARLRCSPMKGHSHVYWYRQLPEEGLKFMVYLQKENIIDESGMPKERFSAEFPKEGPSILRIQQVVRGDSAAYFCASSPPVGSYEQYFGPGTRLTVT.

This clonotype was found many times. J is TRBJ1-3 and V is TRBV28; D is possibly TRBD1 (6 bases). Per the germline V gene, CDR1 is MDHEN and CDR2 is SYDVKM. Trimming left V 5 bases short and J 5 bases short, with 13 bases between. This CDR3 is 14 amino acids long. The CDR3 protein is CASSRDTSRNTIYF. CDR3 in DNA: TGTGCCAGCAGTCGGGACACCAGTAGAAACACCATATATTTT.

The table lists this clonotype with many counts. The chain couples TRBV12-3 or TRBV12-4 to TRBJ2-5; 7 bases fit TRBD1. The CDR3 is 14 residues long. With 3 bases clipped from V and 0 bases from J, the junction kept 1 base outside the gene matches. The CDR3 DNA is TGTGCCAGCAGTTTGACAGGGTACCAAGAGACCCAGTACTTC. Protein product: CASSLTGYQETQYF.

The chain recombines TRBV7-8 with TRBJ2-2, with 8 bases lining up with TRBD2. The V gene's germline CDR1 is SGHVS and CDR2 FQNEAQ. The trim removed 3 bases at V and 1 base at J, leaving 4 bases unmatched. The CDR3 has 16 residues. This chain's CDR3 is CASSFRSGVNTGELFF. The CDR3 DNA is TGTGCCAGCAGCTTTCGTAGCGGGGTGAACACCGGGGAGCTGTTTTTT.

The V gene is TRBV5-1, the J gene TRBJ2-5; perhaps TRBD2 as D (6 bases). Germline lookup yields CDR1 SGHRS and CDR2 YFSETQ. Trimming removed 1 base from V and 5 bases from J, with 18 bases in between. The CDR3 length is 16 residues. The CDR3 loop is CASSLSRTRGRETQYF. DNA for the CDR3: TGCGCCAGCAGCTTGTCCCGGACGCGGGGTCGGGAGACCCAGTACTTC.